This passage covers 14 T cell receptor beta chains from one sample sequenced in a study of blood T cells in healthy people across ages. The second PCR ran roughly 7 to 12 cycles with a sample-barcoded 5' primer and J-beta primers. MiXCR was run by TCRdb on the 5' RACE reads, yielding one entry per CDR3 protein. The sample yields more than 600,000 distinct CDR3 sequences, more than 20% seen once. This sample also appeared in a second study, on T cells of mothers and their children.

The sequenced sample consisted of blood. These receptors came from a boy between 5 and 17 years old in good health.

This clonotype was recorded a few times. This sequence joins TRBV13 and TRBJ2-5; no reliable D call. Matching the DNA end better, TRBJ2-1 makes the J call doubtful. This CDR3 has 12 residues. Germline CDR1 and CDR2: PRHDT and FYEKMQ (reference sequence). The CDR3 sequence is CASSSLNNEQFF. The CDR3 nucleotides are TGTGCCAGCAGCAGTCTTAACAATGAGCAGTTCTTC.

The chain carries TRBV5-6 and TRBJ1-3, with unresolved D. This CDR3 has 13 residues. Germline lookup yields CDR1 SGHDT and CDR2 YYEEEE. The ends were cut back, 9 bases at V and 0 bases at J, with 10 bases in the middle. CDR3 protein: CATSRSSGNTIYF. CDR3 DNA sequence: TGTGCCACCTCGCGAAGCTCTGGAAACACCATATATTTT. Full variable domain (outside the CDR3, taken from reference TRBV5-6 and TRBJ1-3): DAGVTQSPTHLIKTRGQQVTLRCSPKSGHDTVSWYQQALGQGPQFIFQYYEEEERQRGNFPDRFSGHQFPNYSSELNVNALLLGDSALYLCATSRSSGNTIYFGEGSWLTVV.

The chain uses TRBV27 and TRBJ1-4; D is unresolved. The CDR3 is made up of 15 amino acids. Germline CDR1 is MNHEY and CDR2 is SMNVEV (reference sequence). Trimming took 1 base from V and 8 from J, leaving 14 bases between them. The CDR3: CASSLYGVLQEKLFF. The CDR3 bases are TGTGCCAGCAGTTTATACGGGGTACTACAAGAAAAACTGTTTTTT.

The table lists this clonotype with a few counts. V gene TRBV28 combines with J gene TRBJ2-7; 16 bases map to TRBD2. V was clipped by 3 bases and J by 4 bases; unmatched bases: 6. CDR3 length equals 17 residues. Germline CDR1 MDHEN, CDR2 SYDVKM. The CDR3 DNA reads TGTGCCAGCAGTTTTCCGGGGACTAGCGGGAGGGTGTACGAGCAGTACTTC. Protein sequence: CASSFPGTSGRVYEQYF.

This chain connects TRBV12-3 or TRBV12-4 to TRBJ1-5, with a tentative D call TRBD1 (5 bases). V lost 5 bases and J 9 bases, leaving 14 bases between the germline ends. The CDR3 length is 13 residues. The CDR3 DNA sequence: TGTGCCAGCAGTCCGGACCCCGGGGGGCCCCAGCATTTT. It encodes CASSPDPGGPQHF.

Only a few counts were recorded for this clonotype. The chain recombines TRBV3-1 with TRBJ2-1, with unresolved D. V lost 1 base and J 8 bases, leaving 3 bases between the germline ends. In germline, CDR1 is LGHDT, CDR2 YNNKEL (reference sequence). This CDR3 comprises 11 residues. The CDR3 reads CASSQADEQFF. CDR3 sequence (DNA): TGTGCCAGCAGCCAAGCGGATGAGCAGTTCTTC.

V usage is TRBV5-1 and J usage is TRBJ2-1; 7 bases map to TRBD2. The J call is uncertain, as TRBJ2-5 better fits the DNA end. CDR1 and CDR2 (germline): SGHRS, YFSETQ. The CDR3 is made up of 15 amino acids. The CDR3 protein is CASSLTLAEQETQYF. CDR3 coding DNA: TGCGCCAGCAGCTTGACCCTAGCGGAACAAGAGACCCAGTACTTC.

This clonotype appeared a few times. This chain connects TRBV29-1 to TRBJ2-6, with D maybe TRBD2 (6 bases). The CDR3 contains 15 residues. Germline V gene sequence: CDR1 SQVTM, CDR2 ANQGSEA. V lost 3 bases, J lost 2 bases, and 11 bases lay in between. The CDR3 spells CSVEEGGTGANVLTF. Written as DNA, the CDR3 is TGCAGCGTTGAGGAAGGCGGGACTGGGGCCAACGTCCTGACTTTC.

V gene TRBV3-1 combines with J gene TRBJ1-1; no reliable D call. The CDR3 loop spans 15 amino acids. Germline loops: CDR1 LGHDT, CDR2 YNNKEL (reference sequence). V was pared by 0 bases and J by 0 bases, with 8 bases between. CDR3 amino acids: CASSQEALLNTEAFF. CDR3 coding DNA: TGTGCCAGCAGCCAAGAGGCCCTTTTGAACACTGAAGCTTTCTTT.

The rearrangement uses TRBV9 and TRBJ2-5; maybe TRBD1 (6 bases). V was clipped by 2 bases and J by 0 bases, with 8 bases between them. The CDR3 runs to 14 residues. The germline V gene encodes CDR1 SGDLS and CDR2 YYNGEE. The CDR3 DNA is TGTGCCAGCAGCGTCGGGACAAACCAAGAGACCCAGTACTTC. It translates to CASSVGTNQETQYF.

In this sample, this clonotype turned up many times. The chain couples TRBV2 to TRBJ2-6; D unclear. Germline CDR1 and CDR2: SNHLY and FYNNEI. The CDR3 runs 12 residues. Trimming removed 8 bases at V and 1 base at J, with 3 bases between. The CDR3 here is CASRSGANVLTF. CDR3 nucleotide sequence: TGTGCCAGCCGGTCTGGGGCCAACGTCCTGACTTTC.

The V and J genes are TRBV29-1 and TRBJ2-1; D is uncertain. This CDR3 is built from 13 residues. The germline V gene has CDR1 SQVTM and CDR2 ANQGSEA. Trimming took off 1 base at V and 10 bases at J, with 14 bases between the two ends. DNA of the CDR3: TGCAGCGTTGAAGTTAGATTGAGTACAGAGCAGTTCTTC. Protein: CSVEVRLSTEQFF.

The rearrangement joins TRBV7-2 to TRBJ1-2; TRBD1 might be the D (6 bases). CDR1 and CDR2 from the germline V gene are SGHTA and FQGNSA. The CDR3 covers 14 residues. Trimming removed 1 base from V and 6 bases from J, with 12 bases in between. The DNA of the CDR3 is TGTGCCAGCAGCTTAGAGCGGGGGGCGAATGGCTACACCTTC. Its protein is CASSLERGANGYTF.

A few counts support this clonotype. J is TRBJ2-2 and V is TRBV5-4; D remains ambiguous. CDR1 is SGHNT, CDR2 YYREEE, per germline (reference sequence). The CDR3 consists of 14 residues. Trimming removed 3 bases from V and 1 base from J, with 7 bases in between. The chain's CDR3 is CASSSDLNTGELFF. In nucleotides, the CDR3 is TGTGCCAGCAGCTCAGACTTGAACACCGGGGAGCTGTTTTTT. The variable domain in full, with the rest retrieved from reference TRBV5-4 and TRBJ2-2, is ETGVTQSPTHLIKTRGQQVTLRCSSQSGHNTVSWYQQALGQGPQFIFQYYREEENGRGNFPPRFSGLQFPNYSSELNVNALELDDSALYLCASSSDLNTGELFFGEGSRLTVL.